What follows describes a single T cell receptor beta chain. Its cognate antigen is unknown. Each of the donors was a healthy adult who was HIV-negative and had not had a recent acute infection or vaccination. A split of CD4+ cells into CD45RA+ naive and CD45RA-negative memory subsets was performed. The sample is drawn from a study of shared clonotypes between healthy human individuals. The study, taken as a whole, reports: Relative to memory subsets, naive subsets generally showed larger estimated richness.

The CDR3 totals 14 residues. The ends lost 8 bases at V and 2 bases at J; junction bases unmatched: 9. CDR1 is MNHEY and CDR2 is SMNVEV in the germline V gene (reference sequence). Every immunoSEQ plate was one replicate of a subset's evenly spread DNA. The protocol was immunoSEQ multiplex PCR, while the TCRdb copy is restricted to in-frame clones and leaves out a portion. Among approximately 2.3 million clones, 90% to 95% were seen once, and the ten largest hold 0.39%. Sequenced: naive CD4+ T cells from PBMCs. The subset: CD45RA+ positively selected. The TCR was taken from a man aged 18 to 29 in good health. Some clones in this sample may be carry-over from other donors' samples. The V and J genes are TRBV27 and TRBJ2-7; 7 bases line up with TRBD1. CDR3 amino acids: CASAEMTGTYEQYF. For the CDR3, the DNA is TGTGCCAGCGCCGAGATGACAGGGACCTACGAGCAGTACTTC.